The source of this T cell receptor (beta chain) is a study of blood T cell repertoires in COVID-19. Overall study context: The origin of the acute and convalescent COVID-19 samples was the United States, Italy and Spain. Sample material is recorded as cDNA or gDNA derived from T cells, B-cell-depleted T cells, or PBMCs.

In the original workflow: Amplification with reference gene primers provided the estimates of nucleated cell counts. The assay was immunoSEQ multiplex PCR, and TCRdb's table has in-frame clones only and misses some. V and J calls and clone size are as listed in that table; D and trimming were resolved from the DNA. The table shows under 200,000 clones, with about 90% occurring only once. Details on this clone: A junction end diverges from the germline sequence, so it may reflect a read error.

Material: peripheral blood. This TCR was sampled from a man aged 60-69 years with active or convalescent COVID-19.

CDR3 sequence reads: CASSLNPGGTGNTIYF. The CDR3 DNA follows: TGTGCCAGCAGCTTAAATCCAGGGGGTACTGGGAACACCATATATTTT. The chain couples TRBV7-6 to TRBJ1-3; the match to TRBD1 covers 7 bases. The length of the CDR3 is 16 residues. Germline CDR1 reads SGHVS; CDR2 reads FNYEAQ.